This TCR beta chain was profiled in a study of T-cell reconstitution after alpha-beta-depleted transplantation in children. Germline V lookup: CDR1 MDHEN, CDR2 SYDVKM. With V trimmed by 5 bases and J by 0 bases, 4 bases remained unmatched. The length of the CDR3 is 15 residues. There are many counts of this clonotype. Construction of the TCRbeta library involved unique molecular identifiers. TCRdb itself ran the PCR reads through MiXCR, one entry per CDR3 protein. The repertoire holds fewer than 25,000 distinct CDR3 sequences, about a tenth seen once, with 20% to 30% in the top ten. This receptor was identified in a human donor who donated a stem cell graft to a child with chronic granulomatous disease. Here the sequenced sample was PBMCs from the stem cell graft donor, taken from the stem cell graft. The chain carries TRBV28 and TRBJ2-1, with 7 bases matching TRBD2. The CDR3 DNA reads TGTGCCAGCAGTCCTTTAGCGGGCTCCTACAATGAGCAGTTCTTC. It translates to CASSPLAGSYNEQFF.